This T cell receptor (beta chain) originates from a study of T cell clonotyping in hematopoietic cell transplantation. General study findings and limits: Few recipient clonotypes overlapped donors; over 95% were de novo at given depth.

V lost 1 base to trimming and J lost 7 bases, with 11 bases between them. Germline CDR1 is LNHNV and CDR2 is YYDKDF (reference sequence). The CDR3 covers 13 residues. This clone occurred a few times. The antigen is not known. TCRdb keeps only in-frame clones here, not all; method: immunoSEQ multiplex PCR. The table has roughly 49,000 clones, 85% to 90% seen once; the top ten hold 5.9%. Time point in this sample: recipient sample about 28 days before transplant, after cytoreduction. This receptor was identified in a man aged 55 to 70 with biphenotypic leukemia. Some clones in this sample may be carry-over from other donors' samples. The chain is built from TRBV15 and TRBJ2-7, with a possible D match to TRBD1 (5 bases). Here the sequenced sample was peripheral blood mononuclear cells, taken before stem cell transplant. The CDR3, as DNA: TGTGCCACCAGCAGAGGGTCAGGGTATGAGCAGTACTTC. Translating gives CATSRGSGYEQYF.